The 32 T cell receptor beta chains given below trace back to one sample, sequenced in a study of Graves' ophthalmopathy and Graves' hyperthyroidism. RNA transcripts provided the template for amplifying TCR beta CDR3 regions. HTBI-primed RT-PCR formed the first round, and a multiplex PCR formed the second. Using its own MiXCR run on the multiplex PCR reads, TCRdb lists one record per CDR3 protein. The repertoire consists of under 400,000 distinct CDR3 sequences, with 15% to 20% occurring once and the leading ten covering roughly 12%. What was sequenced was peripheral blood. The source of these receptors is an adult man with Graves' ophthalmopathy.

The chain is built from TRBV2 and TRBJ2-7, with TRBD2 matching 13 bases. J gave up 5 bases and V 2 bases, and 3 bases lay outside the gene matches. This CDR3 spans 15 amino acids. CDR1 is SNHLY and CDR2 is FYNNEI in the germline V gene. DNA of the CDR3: TGTGCCAGCAGTGAAACTAGCGGGAGGGCCCACGAGCAGTACTTC. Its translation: CASSETSGRAHEQYF.

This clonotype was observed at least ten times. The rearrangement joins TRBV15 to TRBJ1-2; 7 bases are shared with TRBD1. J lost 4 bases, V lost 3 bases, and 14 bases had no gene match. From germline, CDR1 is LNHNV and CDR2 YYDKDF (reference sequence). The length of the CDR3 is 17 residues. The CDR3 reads CATSSHIKNRDSYGYTF. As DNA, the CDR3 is TGTGCCACCAGCAGTCACATTAAGAACCGGGACAGCTATGGCTACACCTTC.

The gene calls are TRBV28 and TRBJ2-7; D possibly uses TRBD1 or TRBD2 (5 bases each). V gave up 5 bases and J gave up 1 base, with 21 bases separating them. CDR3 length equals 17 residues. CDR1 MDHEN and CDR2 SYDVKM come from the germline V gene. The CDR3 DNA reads TGTGCCAGCAGTGACTGGGGGAGAGGAGCGTTTTCCTACGAGCAGTACTTC. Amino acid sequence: CASSDWGRGAFSYEQYF. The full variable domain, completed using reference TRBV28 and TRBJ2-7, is DVKVTQSSRYLVKRTGEKVFLECVQDMDHENMFWYRQDPGLGLRLIYFSYDVKMKEKGDIPEGYSVSREKKERFSLILESASTNQTSMYLCASSDWGRGAFSYEQYFGPGTRLTVT.

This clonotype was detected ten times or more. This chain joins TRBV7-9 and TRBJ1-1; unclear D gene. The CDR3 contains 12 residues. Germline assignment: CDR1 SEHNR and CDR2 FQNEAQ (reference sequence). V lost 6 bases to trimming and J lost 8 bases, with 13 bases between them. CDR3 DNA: TGTGCCAGCAGTTCAGACCGGTTAGAAGCTTTCTTT. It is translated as CASSSDRLEAFF. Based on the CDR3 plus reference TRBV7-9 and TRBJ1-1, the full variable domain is DTGVSQNPRHKITKRGQNVTFRCDPISEHNRLYWYRQTLGQGPEFLTYFQNEAQLEKSRLLSDRFSAERPKGSFSTLEIQRTEQGDSAMYLCASSSDRLEAFFGQGTRLTVV.

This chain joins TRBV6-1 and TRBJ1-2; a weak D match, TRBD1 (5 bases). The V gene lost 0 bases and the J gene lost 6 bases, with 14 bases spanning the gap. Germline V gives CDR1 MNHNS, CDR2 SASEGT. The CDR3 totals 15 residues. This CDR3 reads CASSEAGLGEDGYTF. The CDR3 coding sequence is TGTGCCAGCAGTGAAGCGGGCCTGGGGGAGGATGGCTACACCTTC.

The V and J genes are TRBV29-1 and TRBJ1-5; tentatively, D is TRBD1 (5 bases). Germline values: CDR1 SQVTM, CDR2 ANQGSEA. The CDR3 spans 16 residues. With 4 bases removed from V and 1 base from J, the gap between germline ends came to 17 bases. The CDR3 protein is CSVGGTGTASNQPQHF. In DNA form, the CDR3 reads TGCAGCGTTGGAGGTACCGGGACCGCGAGCAATCAGCCCCAGCATTTT.

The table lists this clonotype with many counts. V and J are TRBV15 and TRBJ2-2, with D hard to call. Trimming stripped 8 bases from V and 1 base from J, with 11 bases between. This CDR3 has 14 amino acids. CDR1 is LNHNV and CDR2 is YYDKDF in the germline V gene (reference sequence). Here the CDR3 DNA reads TGTGCCACCTCCCCGAGGAGGAACACCGGGGAGCTGTTTTTT. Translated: CATSPRRNTGELFF.

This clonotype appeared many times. The CDR3 is CATSDGINEQYF. The DNA for the CDR3 is TGTGCCACCAGTGATGGAATAAACGAGCAGTACTTC. This sequence joins TRBV24-1 and TRBJ2-7; no clear D. This CDR3 contains 12 residues. Trimming removed 3 bases at V and 5 bases at J, with 7 bases between. The germline gives CDR1 KGHDR, CDR2 SFDVKD.

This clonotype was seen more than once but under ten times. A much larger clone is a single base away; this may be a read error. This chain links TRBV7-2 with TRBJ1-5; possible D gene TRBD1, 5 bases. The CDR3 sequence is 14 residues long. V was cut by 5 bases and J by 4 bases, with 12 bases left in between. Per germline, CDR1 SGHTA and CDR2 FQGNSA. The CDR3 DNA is TGTGCCAGCAGCGCGGACATGGCTAATCAGCCCCAGCATTTT. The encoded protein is CASSADMANQPQHF.

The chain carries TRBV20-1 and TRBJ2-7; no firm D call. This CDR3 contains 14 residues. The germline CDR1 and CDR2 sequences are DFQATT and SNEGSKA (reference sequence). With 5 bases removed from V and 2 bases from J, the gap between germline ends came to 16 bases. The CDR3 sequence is CSAADPIPPYEQYF. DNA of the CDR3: TGCAGTGCTGCAGACCCAATACCCCCCTACGAGCAGTACTTC.

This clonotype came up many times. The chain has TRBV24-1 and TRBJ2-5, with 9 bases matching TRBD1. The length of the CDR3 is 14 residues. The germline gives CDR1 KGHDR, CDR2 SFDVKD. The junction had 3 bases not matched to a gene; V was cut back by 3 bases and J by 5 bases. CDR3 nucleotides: TGTGCCACCAGTGATCTGGGACAGGGCGAGACCCAGTACTTC. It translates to CATSDLGQGETQYF.

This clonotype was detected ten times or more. CDR3 nucleotide sequence: TGTGCCAGCGGCCGGGACAGACCACAAGAGACCCAGTACTTC. It codes for CASGRDRPQETQYF. The chain couples TRBV12-3 or TRBV12-4 to TRBJ2-5, with 7 positions matching TRBD1. This CDR3 is 14 amino acids long. The V and J ends lost 8 bases and 2 bases, in that order; junction bases with no gene match: 8.

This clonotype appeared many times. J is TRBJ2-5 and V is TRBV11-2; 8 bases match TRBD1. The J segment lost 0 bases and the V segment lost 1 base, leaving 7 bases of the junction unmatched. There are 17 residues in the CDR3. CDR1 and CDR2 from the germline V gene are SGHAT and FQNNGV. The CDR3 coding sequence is TGTGCCAGCAGCTTAGTTGGCAGGGGGCAGGACCAAGAGACCCAGTACTTC. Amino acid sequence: CASSLVGRGQDQETQYF.

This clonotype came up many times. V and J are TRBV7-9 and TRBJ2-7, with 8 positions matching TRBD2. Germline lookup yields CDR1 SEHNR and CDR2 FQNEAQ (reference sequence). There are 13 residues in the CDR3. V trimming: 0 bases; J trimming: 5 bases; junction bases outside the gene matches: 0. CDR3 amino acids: CASSLASGDEQYF. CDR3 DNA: TGTGCCAGCAGCTTAGCTAGCGGGGACGAGCAGTACTTC. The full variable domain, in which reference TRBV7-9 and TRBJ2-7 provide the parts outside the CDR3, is DTGVSQNPRHKITKRGQNVTFRCDPISEHNRLYWYRQTLGQGPEFLTYFQNEAQLEKSRLLSDRFSAERPKGSFSTLEIQRTEQGDSAMYLCASSLASGDEQYFGPGTRLTVT.

This CDR3 is CASSEPQKGQYF. CDR3 sequence (DNA): TGTGCCAGCAGTGAGCCCCAGAAGGGGCAGTACTTC. This chain connects TRBV6-1 to TRBJ2-7; D gene unclear. Germline CDR1 MNHNS, CDR2 SASEGT. The length of the CDR3 is 12 residues. The germline V and J ends were trimmed by 3 bases and 9 bases, with 12 bases remaining between them.

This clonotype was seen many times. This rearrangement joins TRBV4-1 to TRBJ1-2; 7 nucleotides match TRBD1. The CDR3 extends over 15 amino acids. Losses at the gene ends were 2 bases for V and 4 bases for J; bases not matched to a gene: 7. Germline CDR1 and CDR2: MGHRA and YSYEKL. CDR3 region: CASSQRSGGGYGYTF. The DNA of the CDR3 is TGCGCCAGCAGCCAACGGTCAGGGGGAGGCTATGGCTACACCTTC.

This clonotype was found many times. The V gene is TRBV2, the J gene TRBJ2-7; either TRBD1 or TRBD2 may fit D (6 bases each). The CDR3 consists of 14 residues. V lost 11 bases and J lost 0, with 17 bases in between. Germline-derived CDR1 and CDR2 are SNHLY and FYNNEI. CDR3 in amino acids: CAEGGGGISYEQYF. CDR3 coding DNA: TGTGCCGAGGGCGGAGGGGGTATCTCCTACGAGCAGTACTTC.

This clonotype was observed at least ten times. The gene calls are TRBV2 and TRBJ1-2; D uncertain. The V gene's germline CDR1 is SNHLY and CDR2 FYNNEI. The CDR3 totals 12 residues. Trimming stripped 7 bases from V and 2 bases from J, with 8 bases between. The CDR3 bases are TGTGCCAGCATTAACGACAACTATGGCTACACCTTC. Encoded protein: CASINDNYGYTF.

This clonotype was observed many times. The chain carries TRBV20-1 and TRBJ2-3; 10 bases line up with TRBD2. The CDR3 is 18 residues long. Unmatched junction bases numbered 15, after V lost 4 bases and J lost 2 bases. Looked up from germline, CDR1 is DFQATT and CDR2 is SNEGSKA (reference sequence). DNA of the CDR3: TGCAGTGCTATAGTTGGGGTAGCGGGAGGAGGGAACACAGATACGCAGTATTTT. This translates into CSAIVGVAGGGNTDTQYF.

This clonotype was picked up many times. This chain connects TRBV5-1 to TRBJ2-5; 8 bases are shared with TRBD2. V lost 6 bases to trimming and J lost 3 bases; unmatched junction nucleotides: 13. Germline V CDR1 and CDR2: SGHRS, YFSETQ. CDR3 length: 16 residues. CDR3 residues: CASTSHGRGAEETQYF. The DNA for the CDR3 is TGCGCCAGCACCTCCCATGGGCGGGGGGCCGAAGAGACCCAGTACTTC.

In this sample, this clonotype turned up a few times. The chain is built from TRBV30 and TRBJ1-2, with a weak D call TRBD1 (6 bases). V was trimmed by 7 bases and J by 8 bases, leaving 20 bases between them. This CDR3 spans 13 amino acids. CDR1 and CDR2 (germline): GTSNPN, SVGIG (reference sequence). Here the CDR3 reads CASRDKRDRGYTF. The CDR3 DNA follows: TGTGCCTCCCGGGACAAGCGTGATAGGGGCTACACCTTC.

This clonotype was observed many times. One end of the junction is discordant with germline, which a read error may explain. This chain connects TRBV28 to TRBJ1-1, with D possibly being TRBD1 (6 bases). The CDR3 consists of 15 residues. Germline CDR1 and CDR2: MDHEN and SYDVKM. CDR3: CASSPSQGLYTVAFF. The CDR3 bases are TGTGCCAGCAGTCCGTCACAGGGCCTCTACACTGTAGCTTTCTTT.

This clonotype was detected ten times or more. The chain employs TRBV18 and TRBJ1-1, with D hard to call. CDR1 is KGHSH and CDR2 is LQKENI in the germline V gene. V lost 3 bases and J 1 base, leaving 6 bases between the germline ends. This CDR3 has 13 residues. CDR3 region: CASSPQKNTEAFF. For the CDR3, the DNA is TGTGCCAGCTCACCTCAGAAGAACACTGAAGCTTTCTTT.

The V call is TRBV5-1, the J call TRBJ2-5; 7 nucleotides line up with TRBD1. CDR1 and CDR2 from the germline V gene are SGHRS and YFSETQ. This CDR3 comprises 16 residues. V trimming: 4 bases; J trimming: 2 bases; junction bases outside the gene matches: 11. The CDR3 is CASSRRQGGRQETQYF. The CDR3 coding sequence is TGCGCCAGCAGCCGACGACAGGGTGGACGTCAAGAGACCCAGTACTTC.

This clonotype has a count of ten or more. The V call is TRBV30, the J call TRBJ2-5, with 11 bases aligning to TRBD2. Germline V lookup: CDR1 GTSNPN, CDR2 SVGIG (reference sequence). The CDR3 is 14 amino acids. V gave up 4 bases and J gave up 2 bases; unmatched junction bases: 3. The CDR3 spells CAWTIAGGQETQYF. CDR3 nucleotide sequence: TGTGCCTGGACTATAGCGGGGGGGCAAGAGACCCAGTACTTC.

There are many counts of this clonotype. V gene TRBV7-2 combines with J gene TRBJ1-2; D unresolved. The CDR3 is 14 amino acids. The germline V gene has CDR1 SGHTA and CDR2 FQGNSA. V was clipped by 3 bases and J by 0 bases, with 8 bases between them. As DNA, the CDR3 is TGTGCCAGCAGCTTGACTGCGTCTAACTATGGCTACACCTTC. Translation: CASSLTASNYGYTF.

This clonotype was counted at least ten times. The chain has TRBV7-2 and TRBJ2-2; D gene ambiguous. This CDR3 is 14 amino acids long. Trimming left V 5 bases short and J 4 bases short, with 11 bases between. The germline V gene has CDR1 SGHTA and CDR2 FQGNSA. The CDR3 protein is CASSPLWGTGELFF. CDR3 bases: TGTGCCAGCAGCCCCTTGTGGGGCACCGGGGAGCTGTTTTTT.

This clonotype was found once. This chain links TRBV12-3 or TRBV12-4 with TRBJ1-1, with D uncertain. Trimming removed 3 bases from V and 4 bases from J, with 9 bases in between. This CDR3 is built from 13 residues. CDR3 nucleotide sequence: TGTGCCAGCAGTTTTAGGTTGGCCACTGAAGCTTTCTTT. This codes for CASSFRLATEAFF.

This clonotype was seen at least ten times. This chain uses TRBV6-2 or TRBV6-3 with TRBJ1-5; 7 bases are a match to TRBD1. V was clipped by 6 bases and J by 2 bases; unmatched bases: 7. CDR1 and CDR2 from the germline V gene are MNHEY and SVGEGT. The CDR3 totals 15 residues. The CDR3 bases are TGTGCCAGCAGGCCAGCTGGACAGGGCAATCAGCCCCAGCATTTT. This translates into CASRPAGQGNQPQHF.

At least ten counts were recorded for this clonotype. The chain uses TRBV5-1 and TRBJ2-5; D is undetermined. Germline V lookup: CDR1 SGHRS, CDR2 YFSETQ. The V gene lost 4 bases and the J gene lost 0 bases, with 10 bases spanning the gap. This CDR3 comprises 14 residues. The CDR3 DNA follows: TGCGCCAGCAGCCGCAGTTCCGACCAAGAGACCCAGTACTTC. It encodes CASSRSSDQETQYF. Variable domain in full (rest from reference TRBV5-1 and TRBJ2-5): KAGVTQTPRYLIKTRGQQVTLSCSPISGHRSVSWYQQTPGQGLQFLFEYFSETQRNKGNFPGRFSGRQFSNSRSEMNVSTLELGDSALYLCASSRSSDQETQYFGPGTRLLVL.

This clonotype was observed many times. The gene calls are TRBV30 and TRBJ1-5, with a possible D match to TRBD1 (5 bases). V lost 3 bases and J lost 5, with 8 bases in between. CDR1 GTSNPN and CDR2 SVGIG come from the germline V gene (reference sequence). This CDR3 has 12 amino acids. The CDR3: CAWSDRDQPQHF. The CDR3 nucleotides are TGTGCCTGGAGCGACAGAGATCAGCCCCAGCATTTT.

In DNA, the CDR3 is TGTGCCAGCACGGGGACAGGGGGTACAGATACGCAGTATTTT. Protein product: CASTGTGGTDTQYF. V usage is TRBV6-1 and J usage is TRBJ2-3, with 11 bases identical to TRBD1. From germline, CDR1 is MNHNS and CDR2 SASEGT. CDR3 length equals 14 residues. Unmatched junction bases numbered 3, after V lost 7 bases and J lost 3 bases.